This TCR beta chain was identified in a study of T-cell memory formation after mild COVID-19. Study observations and caveats: The authors left the SARS-CoV-2 specificity of second-wave clones peaking on day 37 unconfirmed. For contracting clones, CD4+ ones sat mainly in CM and EM, CD8+ in EMRA. Clones that contracted from day 15 to 85 were balanced CD4/CD8, while later expanders leaned CD4+.

The CDR3 is 16 residues long. Looked up from germline, CDR1 is SEHNR and CDR2 is FQNEAQ (reference sequence). With 6 bases removed from V and 4 bases from J, the gap between germline ends came to 19 bases. Libraries for TCRalpha and TCRbeta carried sample barcodes and unique molecular identifiers via 5'RACE. TCRdb used MiXCR to reprocess the 5' RACE reads, holding one entry per CDR3 protein. The sample consists of a few hundred thousand distinct CDR3 sequences, less than 20% of them appearing once. Remarks on this clonotype: Its antigen remains unidentified.

J is TRBJ2-1 and V is TRBV7-9; either TRBD1 or TRBD2 may fit D (5 bases each). The TCR was taken from a man aged 18 to 29 who had mild COVID-19 (a few samples of this study predate the infection). Cell type and time point are not known. Sequencing used PBMCs or a T cell subset sorted from them (not recorded which). CDR3 in DNA: TGTGCCAGCAGACCACCCGGGACCGATACGTACAATGAGCAGTTCTTC. Amino acid sequence: CASRPPGTDTYNEQFF.